This TCR beta chain was identified during a study of T cells in Graves' hyperthyroidism and ophthalmopathy. Amplified TCR beta CDR3 regions came from RNA transcripts. HTBI primers were employed in a first-round RT-PCR of the TCR CDR3. TCRdb itself ran the multiplex PCR reads through MiXCR, one entry per CDR3 protein. The sample holds hundreds of thousands of distinct CDR3 sequences, over 35% seen once. Over 18 months, lack of ophthalmopathy progression marked Graves' hyperthyroidism as stable. Notes on this clonotype: Its antigen remains unknown. Possible read error: a much larger clone is one base away.

The V end lost 10 bases, the J end lost 7 bases, and 19 bases lay between the germline ends. The CDR3 is 14 amino acids. Germline V lookup: CDR1 ENHRY, CDR2 SYGVKD. Study conclusions and caveats: Blood also contained most expanded thyroid clonotypes above 0.001.

The chain uses TRBV10-3 and TRBJ2-2; D may be TRBD1 (5 bases). The receptor's source is a man in his late teens or twenties with Graves' hyperthyroidism. Sequenced material: blood. DNA of the CDR3: TGTGCCACCAATCAGGGCAGGAGTATCGGGGAGCTGTTTTTT. As protein: CATNQGRSIGELFF.